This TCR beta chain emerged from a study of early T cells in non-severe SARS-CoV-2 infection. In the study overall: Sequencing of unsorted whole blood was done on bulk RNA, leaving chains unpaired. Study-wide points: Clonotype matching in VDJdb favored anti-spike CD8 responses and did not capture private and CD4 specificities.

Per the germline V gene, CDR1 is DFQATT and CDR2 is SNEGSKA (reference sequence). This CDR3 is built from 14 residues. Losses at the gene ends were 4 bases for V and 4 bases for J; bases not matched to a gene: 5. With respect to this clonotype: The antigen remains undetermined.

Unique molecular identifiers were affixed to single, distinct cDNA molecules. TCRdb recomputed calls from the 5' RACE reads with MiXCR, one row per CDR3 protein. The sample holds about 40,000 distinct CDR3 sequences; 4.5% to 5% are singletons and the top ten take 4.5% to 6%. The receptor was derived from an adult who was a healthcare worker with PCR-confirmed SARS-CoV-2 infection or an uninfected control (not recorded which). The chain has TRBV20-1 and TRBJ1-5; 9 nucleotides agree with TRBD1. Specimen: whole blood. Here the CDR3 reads CSATDRGPNQPQHF. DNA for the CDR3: TGCAGTGCTACGGACAGGGGCCCGAATCAGCCCCAGCATTTT.